This TCR beta chain was profiled in a study of cytomegalovirus exposure and HLA in healthy donors. For this clone: Its matching antigen is unknown.

PCR used 60 Vbeta primers and 13 Jbeta primers. The table came from immunoSEQ multiplex PCR; TCRdb's copy has only in-frame clones and leaves some out. The table lists 70,000 or so clones. Study-wide findings and caveats: Common viral pathogens seemed to be connected with several of the most significant clusters, according to a later analysis.

This clonotype originated in a female donor in good health and CMV-seropositive. The material sequenced was PBMCs.

CDR3 in DNA: TGTGCCTGGAGTAAACCGGGACTAGCGGTCTACAATGAGCAGTTCTTC. Amino acid sequence: CAWSKPGLAVYNEQFF. The chain employs TRBV30 and TRBJ2-1; 11 bases are a match to TRBD2. The CDR3 covers 16 residues. The V segment lost 2 bases and the J segment 3 bases; nucleotides outside the gene matches: 6. The V gene's germline CDR1 is GTSNPN and CDR2 SVGIG (reference sequence).